This T cell receptor (beta chain) stems from a study of spatial heterogeneity in lung cancer. Turning to the study itself: Sequence detection consistently recorded a greater number of beta-chain than alpha-chain sequences. Combinations of a unique TCR and a UMI were tallied in raw reads, and on average each appeared more than ten times. Study conclusions and caveats: Tumor TCRs that were ubiquitous and expanded showed up in blood more at resection than follow-up.

As to time point: sample taken at primary tumor resection. The input material, whole RNA from tumor, nontumor lung or frozen PBMC, was sequenced unsorted. Unique molecular identifiers, one per molecule, were present on every TCR cDNA molecule. MiXCR, applied by TCRdb to the 5' RACE reads, yields one record per CDR3 protein. This sample has 55,000 to 75,000 distinct CDR3 sequences; approximately 8% occur once, and the top ten carry about 15%. The CDR3 runs to 13 residues. Germline CDR1 is MGHDK and CDR2 is SYGVNS. Between the trimmed V and J ends, which lost 7 bases and 6 bases, there was a span of 15 bases. Notes on this clonotype: Its target is not known.

This sequence joins TRBV25-1 and TRBJ1-2; perhaps TRBD1 as D (5 bases). The source of this sequence is a female donor with early-stage non-small cell lung cancer. The material sequenced was PBMCs, taken at surgery. CDR3 nucleotide sequence: TGTGCCAGCACCACCGCGGGGCGGGATGGCTACACCTTC. It codes for CASTTAGRDGYTF.